The text below deals with one TCR beta chain. What antigen it recognizes has not been identified. Base qualities are not provided; no much larger clone lies one nucleotide away. TCRbeta CDR3 regions were sequenced with the immunoSEQ Assay. After extraction, genomic DNA underwent amplification by bias-controlled multiplex PCR, followed by high-throughput sequencing. The study's processing was this. To quantify the absolute abundance of every unique TCRbeta CDR3 region, sequences were collapsed and filtered. T cell fraction was estimated by normalization of TCRbeta template counts to usable DNA, with usable DNA being measured through amplification of reference genes present in all nucleated cells. Repertoire TCRs were annotated as SARS-CoV-2-specific when V gene, CDR3 amino acid sequence and J gene were exactly matched to a known reactive TCR set. MIRA supplied the reference SARS-CoV-2 TCR set, which was filtered for enrichment in COVID-19-positive ImmuneCODE repertoires so that public or cross-reactive TCRs were removed. Using the MIRA antigens, annotated TCRs were further analysed by specific ORF or by position within an ORF. Depth was the summed frequency of annotated unique rearrangements, while breadth was defined as annotated unique rearrangements over total unique productive rearrangements. Group comparisons of TCR breadth used two-sided Wilcoxon rank-sum tests. Entries here come from immuneACCESS through TCRdb and include only in-frame sequences with V and J called. Some clones fail to appear in such tables; in the studies checked, an unresolved V gene covers under half of the shortfall, and the cause of the remainder is unknown. For V, J and clone size, that table is used; D and trimming come from the DNA. The sample records more than 300,000 clones, 85% of which are singletons. 2% to 2.5% of the sample belongs to the ten largest clones.

V and J lose 0 bases and 2 bases, and a span of 8 bases separates them. The germline V gene provides CDR1 SGHRS and CDR2 YFSETQ. The CDR3 runs 14 residues from the cysteine to the phenylalanine. Only the CDR3 part of the read is kept: 42 bases, read in frame from the first base. The sample originates from a study of Ad26.COV2.S vaccination and SARS-CoV-2 variants (dated by TCRdb to the early 2020s). Study-wide context: Donors in the vaccine arm were drawn from COV1001, a multicentre, randomized, double-blind, placebo-controlled phase I-IIa trial testing Ad26.COV2.S in healthy adults. Throughout the experiments and outcome assessment, investigators stayed blinded to trial group allocation. TCRbeta repertoire sequencing was used to assess the specificity and breadth of SARS-CoV-2-reactive T cell receptors after Ad26.COV2.S vaccination. Ad26.COV2.S was given intramuscularly at 5x10^10 or 1x10^11 viral particles, as a single shot or as two shots 56 days apart. A total of 32 samples were included in the TCR-sequenced set, comprising some 20 Ad26.COV2.S vaccine recipients, 5 placebo recipients and 8 SARS-CoV-2 convalescent individuals. Trial participants were randomized into five groups of five, in which low-dose or high-dose Ad26.COV2.S was given once or twice, or placebo was given on both occasions. Summary of the overall study and its limitations: Non-spike TCR breadth was comparable between vaccine and placebo recipients, consistent with the vaccine containing only spike. After vaccination, spike-specific CD8+ and CD4+ T cell responses were reported to show substantial breadth. The authors noted that the TCR breadth and depth analyses may have underestimated total T cell responses. Compared with placebo recipients, Ad26.COV2.S recipients showed higher spike-specific TCR breadth (P = 0.0014). The study was not powered for comparison of responses between vaccine doses or regimens.

This specimen's treatment or condition label, per the study, means: 15 to 20 received Ad26.COV2.S at low or high dose, single or two shots; 5 received placebo; per-sample allocation not given. Repertoires of vaccine and placebo recipients were sequenced from samples collected on day 63 after the first injection. In Cohort 1b, 20 to 25 adults aged 18-55 years were enrolled at a single site in Boston, USA, between 29 July and 7 August 2020. Ad26.COV2.S consisted of a replication-incompetent adenovirus type 26 vector by which a prefusion-stabilized SARS-CoV-2 spike protein from the original Wuhan strain was expressed.

The source was peripheral blood, collected in a trial of Ad26.COV2.S vaccine versus placebo. The source is a person between 18 and 65 years old who received the Ad26.COV2.S COVID-19 vaccine or a placebo. The V gene is TRBV5-1 and the J gene is TRBJ1-2; the D gene is unclear. The CDR3 region: CASSLDSANYGYTF. The bases read TGCGCCAGCAGCTTGGACAGTGCCAACTATGGCTACACCTTC.